What follows describes a single TCR beta chain. These data come from a study of blood T cell repertoires in COVID-19. Study-wide background: T cells, B-cell-depleted T cells, or PBMCs provided the cDNA or gDNA that served as material.

The length of the CDR3 is 13 residues. Original data processing: From reference gene primer amplification, estimates of nucleated cell counts were derived. Libraries were prepared by immunoSEQ multiplex PCR; TCRdb keeps only in-frame clonotypes and omits some of them. V, J and clone size reflect that table, while D and trimming were determined from the DNA. The table lists approximately 200,000 clones, roughly nine tenths of them singletons. The J gene is TRBJ1-2, the V gene TRBV21-1. TRBV21-1 is noted as a pseudogene. Material for sequencing was peripheral blood. This sequence was found in a woman aged 30 to 39 with active or convalescent COVID-19. The DNA for the CDR3 is TGTGCCAGCAGCAAGCGTAGAGGGAAGGGCTACACCTTC. Translating gives CASSKRRGKGYTF.